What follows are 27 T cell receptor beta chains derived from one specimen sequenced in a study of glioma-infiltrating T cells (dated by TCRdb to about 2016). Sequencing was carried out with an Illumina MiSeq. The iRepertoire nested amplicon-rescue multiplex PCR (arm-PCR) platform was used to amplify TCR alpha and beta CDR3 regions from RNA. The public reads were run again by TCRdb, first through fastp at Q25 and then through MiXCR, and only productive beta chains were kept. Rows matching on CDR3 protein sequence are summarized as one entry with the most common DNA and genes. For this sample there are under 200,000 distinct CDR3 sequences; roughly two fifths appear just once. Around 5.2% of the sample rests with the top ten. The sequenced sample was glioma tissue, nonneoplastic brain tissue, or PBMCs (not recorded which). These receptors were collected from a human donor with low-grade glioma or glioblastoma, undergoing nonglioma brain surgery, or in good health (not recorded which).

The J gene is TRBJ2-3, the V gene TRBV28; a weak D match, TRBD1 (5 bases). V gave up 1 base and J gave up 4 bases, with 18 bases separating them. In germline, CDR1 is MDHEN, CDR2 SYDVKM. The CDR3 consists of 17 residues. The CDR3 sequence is CASSLLELGLSPDTQYF. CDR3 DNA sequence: TGTGCCAGCAGTTTATTGGAGCTGGGGCTAAGCCCAGATACGCAGTATTTT. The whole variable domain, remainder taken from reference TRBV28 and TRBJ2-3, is DVKVTQSSRYLVKRTGEKVFLECVQDMDHENMFWYRQDPGLGLRLIYFSYDVKMKEKGDIPEGYSVSREKKERFSLILESASTNQTSMYLCASSLLELGLSPDTQYFGPGTRLTVL.

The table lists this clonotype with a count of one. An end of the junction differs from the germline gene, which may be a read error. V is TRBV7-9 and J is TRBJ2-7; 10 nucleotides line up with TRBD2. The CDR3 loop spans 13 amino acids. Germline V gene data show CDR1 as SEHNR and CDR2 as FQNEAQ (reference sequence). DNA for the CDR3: TGTGCCAGCAGTCTAGCGGGAGCCTCCGAGCAGCACTTC. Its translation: CASSLAGASEQHF.

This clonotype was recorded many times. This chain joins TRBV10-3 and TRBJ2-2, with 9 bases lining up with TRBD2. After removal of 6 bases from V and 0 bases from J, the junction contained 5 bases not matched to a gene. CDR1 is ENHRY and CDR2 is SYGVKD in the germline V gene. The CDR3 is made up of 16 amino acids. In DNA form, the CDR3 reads TGTGCCATCAGGTCGACTAGCGGATCGAACACCGGGGAGCTGTTTTTT. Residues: CAIRSTSGSNTGELFF.

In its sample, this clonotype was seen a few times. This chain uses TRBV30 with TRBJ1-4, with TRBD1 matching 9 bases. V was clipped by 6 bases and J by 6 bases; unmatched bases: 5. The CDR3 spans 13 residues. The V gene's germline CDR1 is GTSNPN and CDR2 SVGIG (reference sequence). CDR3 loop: CACTGTGYEKLFF. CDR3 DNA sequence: TGTGCCTGCACCGGGACAGGGTATGAAAAACTGTTTTTT.

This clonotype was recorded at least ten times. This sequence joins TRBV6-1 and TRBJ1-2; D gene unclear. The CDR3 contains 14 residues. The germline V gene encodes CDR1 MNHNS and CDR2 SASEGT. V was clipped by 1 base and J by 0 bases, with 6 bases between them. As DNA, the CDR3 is TGTGCCAGCAGTGAAGGCAGGTCTAACTATGGCTACACCTTC. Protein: CASSEGRSNYGYTF.

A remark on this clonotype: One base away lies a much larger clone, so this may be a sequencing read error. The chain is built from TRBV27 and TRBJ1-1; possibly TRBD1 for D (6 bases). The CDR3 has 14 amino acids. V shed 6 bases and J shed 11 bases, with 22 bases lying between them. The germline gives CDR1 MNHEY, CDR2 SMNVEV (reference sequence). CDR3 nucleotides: TGTGCCAGCAGCACCGTGACAGGCCCCGTAGGGGCTTTCTTT. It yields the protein CASSTVTGPVGAFF.

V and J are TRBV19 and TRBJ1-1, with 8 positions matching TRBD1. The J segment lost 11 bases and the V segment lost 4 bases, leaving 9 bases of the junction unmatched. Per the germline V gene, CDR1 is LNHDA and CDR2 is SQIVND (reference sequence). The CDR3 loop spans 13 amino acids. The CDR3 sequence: CASSTTTGAGAFF. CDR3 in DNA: TGTGCCAGTAGTACAACGACAGGGGCCGGTGCTTTCTTT.

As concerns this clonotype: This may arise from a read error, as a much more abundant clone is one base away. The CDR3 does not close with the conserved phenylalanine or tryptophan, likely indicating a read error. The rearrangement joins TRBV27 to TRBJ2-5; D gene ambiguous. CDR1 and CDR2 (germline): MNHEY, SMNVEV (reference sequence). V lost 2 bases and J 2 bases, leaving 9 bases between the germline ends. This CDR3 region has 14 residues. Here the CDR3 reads CASSLVGRQETQYL. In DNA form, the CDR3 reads TGTGCCAGCAGTTTAGTAGGACGGCAAGAGACCCAGTACTTA.

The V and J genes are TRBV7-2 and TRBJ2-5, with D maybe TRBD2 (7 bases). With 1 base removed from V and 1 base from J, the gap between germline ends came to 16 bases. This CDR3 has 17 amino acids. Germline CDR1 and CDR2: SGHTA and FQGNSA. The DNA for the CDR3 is TGTGCCAGCAGCTTAGGAGGGGGGGCAGGTCTCCAAGAGACCCAGTACTTC. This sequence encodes CASSLGGGAGLQETQYF.

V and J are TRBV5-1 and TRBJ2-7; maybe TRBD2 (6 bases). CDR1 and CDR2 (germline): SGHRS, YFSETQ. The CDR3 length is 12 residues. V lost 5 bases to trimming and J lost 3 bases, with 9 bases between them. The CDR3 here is CASSEGGYEQYF. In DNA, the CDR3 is TGCGCCAGCAGTGAGGGAGGCTACGAGCAGTACTTC. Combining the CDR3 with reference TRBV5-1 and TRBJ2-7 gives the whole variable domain KAGVTQTPRYLIKTRGQQVTLSCSPISGHRSVSWYQQTPGQGLQFLFEYFSETQRNKGNFPGRFSGRQFSNSRSEMNVSTLELGDSALYLCASSEGGYEQYFGPGTRLTVT.

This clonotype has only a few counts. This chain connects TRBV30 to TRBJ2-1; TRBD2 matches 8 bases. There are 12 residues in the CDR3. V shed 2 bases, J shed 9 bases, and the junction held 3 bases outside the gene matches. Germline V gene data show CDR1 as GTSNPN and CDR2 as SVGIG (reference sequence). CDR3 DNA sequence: TGTGCCTGGAGTTACGGGAGGGGTGAGCAGTTCTTC. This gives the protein CAWSYGRGEQFF. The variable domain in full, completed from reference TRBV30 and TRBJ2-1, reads SQTIHQWPATLVQPVGSPLSLECTVEGTSNPNLYWYRQAAGRGLQLLFYSVGIGQISSEVPQNLSASRPQDRQFILSSKKLLLSDSGFYLCAWSYGRGEQFFGPGTRLTVL.

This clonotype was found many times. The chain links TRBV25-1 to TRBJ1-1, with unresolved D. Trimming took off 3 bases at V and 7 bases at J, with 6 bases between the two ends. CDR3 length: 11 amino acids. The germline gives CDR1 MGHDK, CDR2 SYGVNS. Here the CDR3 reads CASSEGNEAFF. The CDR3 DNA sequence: TGTGCCAGCAGTGAGGGCAATGAAGCTTTCTTT.

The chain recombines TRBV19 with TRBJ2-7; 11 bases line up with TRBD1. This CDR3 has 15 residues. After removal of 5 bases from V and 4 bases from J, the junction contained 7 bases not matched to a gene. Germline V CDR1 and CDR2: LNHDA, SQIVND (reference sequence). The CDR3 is CASSLVGQGDYEQYF. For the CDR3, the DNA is TGTGCCAGTAGTCTCGTGGGACAGGGGGATTACGAGCAGTACTTC. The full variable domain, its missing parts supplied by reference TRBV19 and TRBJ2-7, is DGGITQSPKYLFRKEGQNVTLSCEQNLNHDAMYWYRQDPGQGLRLIYYSQIVNDFQKGDIAEGYSVSREKKESFPLTVTSAQKNPTAFYLCASSLVGQGDYEQYFGPGTRLTVT.

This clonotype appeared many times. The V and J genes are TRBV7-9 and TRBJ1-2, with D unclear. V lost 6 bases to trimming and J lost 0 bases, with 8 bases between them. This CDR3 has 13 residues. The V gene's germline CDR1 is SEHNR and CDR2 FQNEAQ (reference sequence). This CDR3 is CASSHDTNYGYTF. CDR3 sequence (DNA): TGTGCCAGCAGTCACGACACTAACTATGGCTACACCTTC.

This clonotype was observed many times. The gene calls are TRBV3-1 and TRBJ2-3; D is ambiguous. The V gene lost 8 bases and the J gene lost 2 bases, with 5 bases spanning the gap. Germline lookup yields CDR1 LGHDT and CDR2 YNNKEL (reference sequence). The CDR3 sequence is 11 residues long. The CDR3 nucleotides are TGTGCCAGCGGTGCCACAGATACGCAGTATTTT. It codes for CASGATDTQYF.

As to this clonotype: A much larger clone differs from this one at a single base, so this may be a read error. The CDR3 sequence: CASSAERIGQLFF. CDR3 sequence (DNA): TGTGCCAGCTCAGCGGAGAGGATCGGGCAGCTGTTTTTT. This sequence joins TRBV18 and TRBJ2-2, with unresolved D. Germline V gene lookup returns CDR1 KGHSH and CDR2 LQKENI. This CDR3 has 13 residues.

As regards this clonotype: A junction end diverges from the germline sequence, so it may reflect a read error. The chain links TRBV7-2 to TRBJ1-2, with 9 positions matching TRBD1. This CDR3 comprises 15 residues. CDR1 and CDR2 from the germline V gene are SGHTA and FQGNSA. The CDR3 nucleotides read TGTGCCAGCAGCTTAGGCACAGGGGGCGTCTATGGATACAACTTC. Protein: CASSLGTGGVYGYNF.

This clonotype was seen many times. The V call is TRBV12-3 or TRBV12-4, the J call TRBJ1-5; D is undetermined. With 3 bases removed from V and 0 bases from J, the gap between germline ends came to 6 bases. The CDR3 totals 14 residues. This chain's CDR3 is CASSFGDSNQPQHF. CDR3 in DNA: TGTGCCAGCAGTTTTGGGGATAGCAATCAGCCCCAGCATTTT.

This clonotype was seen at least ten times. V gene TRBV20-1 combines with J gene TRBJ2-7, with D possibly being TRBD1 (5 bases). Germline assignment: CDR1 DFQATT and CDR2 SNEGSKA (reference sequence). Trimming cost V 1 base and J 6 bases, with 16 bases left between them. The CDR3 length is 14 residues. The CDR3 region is CSARGGEESLEQYF. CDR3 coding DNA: TGCAGTGCTAGAGGGGGCGAAGAGAGCCTCGAGCAGTACTTC.

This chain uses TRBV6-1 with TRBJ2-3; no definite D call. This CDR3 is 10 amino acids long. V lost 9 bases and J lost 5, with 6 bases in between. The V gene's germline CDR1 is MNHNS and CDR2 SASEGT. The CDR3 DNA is TGTGCCAGAGTCCAAGATACGCAGTATTTT. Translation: CARVQDTQYF.

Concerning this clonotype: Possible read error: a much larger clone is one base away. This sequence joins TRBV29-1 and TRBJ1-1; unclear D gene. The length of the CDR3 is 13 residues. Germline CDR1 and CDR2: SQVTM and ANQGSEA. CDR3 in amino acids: CIVCRDLNTEAFF. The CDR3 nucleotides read TGCATCGTGTGTAGAGATTTGAACACTGAAGCTTTCTTT.

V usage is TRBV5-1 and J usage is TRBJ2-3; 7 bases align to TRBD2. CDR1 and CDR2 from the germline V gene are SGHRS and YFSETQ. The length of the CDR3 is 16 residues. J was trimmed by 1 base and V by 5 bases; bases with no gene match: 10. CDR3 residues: CASSSGLGYGTDTQYF. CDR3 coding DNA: TGCGCCAGCAGTTCCGGACTAGGTTACGGCACAGATACGCAGTATTTT.

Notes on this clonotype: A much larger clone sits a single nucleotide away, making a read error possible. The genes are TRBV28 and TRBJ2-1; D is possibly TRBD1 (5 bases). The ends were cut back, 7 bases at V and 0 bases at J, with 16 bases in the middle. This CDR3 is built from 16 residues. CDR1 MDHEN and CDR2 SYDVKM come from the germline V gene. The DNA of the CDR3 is TGTGCCAGCACCCCCTCGGAAAGGGGCTCCTACAATGAGCAGTTCTTC. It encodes CASTPSERGSYNEQFF.

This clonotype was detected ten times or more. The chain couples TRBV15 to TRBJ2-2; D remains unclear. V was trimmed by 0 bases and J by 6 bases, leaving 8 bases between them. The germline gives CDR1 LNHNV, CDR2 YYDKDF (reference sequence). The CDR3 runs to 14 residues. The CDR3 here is CATSRDLAAGELFF. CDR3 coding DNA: TGTGCCACCAGCAGAGATTTGGCAGCCGGGGAGCTGTTTTTT. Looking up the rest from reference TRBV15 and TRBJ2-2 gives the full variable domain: DAMVIQNPRYQVTQFGKPVTLSCSQTLNHNVMYWYQQKSSQAPKLLFHYYDKDFNNEADTPDNFQSRRPNTSFCFLDIRSPGLGDTAMYLCATSRDLAAGELFFGEGSRLTVL.

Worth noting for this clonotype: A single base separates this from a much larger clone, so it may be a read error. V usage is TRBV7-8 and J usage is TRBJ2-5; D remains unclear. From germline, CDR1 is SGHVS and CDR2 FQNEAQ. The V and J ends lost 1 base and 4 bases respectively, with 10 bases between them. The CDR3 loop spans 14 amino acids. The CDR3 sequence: CASSLGWMAETQYF. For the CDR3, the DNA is TGTGCCAGCAGCTTAGGTTGGATGGCAGAGACCCAGTACTTC.

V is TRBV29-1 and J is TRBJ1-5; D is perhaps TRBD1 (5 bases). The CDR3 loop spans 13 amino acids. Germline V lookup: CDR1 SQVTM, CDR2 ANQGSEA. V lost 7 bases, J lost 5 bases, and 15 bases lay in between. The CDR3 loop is CSATGGVDQPQHF. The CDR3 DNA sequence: TGCAGCGCCACGGGGGGGGTGGATCAGCCCCAGCATTTT.

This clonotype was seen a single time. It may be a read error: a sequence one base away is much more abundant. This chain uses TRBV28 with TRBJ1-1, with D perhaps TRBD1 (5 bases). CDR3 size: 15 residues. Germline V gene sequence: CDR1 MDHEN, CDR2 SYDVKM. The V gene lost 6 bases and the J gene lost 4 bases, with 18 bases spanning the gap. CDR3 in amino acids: CASRARQCGRTEAFF. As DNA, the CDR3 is TGTGCCAGCAGGGCCCGACAGTGTGGGCGCACTGAAGCTTTCTTT. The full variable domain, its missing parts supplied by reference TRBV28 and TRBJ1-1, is DVKVTQSSRYLVKRTGEKVFLECVQDMDHENMFWYRQDPGLGLRLIYFSYDVKMKEKGDIPEGYSVSREKKERFSLILESASTNQTSMYLCASRARQCGRTEAFFGQGTRLTVV.